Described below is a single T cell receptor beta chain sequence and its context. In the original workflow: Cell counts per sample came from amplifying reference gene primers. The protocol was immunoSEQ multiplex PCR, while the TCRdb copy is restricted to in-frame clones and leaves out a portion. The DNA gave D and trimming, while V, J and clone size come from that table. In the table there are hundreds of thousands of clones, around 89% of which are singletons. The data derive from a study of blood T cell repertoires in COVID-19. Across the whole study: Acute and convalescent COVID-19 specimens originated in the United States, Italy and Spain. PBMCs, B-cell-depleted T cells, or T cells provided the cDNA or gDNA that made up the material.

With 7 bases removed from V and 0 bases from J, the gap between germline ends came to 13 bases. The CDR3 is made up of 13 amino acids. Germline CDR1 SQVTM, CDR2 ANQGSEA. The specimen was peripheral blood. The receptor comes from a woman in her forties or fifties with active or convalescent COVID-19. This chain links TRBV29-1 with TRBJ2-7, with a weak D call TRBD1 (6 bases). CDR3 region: CSAQDSYSYEQYF. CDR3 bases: TGCAGCGCCCAGGACAGCTACTCCTACGAGCAGTACTTC.